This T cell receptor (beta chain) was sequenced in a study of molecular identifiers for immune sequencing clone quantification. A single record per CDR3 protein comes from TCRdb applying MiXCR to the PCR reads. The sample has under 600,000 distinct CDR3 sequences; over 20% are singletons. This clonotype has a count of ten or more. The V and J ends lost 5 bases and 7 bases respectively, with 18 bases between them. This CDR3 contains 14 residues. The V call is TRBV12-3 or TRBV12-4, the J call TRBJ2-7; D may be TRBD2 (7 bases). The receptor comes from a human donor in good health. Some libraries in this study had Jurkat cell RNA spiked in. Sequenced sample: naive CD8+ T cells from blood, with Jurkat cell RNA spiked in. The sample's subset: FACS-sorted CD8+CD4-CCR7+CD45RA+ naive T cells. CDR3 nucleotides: TGTGCCAGCAGTCCCACAGGGAGGGCAATGGAGCAGTACTTC. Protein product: CASSPTGRAMEQYF.